Listed below are T cell receptor beta chains from one sample, sequenced in a study of T-cell memory formation after mild COVID-19. MiXCR was run by TCRdb on the 5' RACE reads, yielding one entry per CDR3 protein. The sample has some 69,000 distinct CDR3 sequences, about a sixth seen once. Material: PBMCs or a T cell subset sorted from them (not recorded which). The receptors come from an adult woman who had mild COVID-19 (a few samples of this study predate the infection). Cell type and time point are not known. The CDR3 runs from the conserved cysteine through the conserved F or W. The D gene is left open where the match is weak. Not all rows give a size; the values are once, few, many and, for expanded clones, a class.

>TRBJ2-6|TRBV11-2|.|.
TGTGCCAGCAGCTTAGTGGCCAGGCCAGCAGGGGCCAACGTCCTGACTTTC
CASSLVARPAGANVLTF
>TRBJ2-2|TRBV29-1|TRBD2|.
TGCAGCGTTGAGGGGGCTAGCGGGGGACTCGCGAACACCGGGGAGCTGTTTTTT
CSVEGASGGLANTGELFF
>TRBJ1-5|TRBV12-3/TRBV12-4|TRBD1|few
TGTGCCAGCAGTCCGGACAGGCTCAATCAGCCCCAGCATTTT
CASSPDRLNQPQHF
>TRBJ1-1|TRBV7-6|.|.
TGTGCCAGCAGCCGTCAGGTGGGCGCTGAAGCTTTCTTT
CASSRQVGAEAFF
>TRBJ2-1|TRBV5-5|.|.
TGTGCCAGCAGCTTGTTCCCCCGGACAGTACCCGATGAGCAGTTCTTC
CASSLFPRTVPDEQFF
>TRBJ2-7|TRBV7-6|TRBD1|.
TGTGCCAGCAGCTTAGGGGACAGCTACTACGAGCAGTACTTC
CASSLGDSYYEQYF
>TRBJ2-3|TRBV7-9|TRBD2|few
TGTGCCAGCAGCCCGGGGACTAGCGGAGGGGATACGCAGTATTTT
CASSPGTSGGDTQYF
>TRBJ1-5|TRBV12-3/TRBV12-4|TRBD1|few
TGTGCCAGCAGCATGACAGGGATTTCTCAGCCCCAGCATTTT
CASSMTGISQPQHF
>TRBJ2-3|TRBV30|TRBD2|few
TGTGCCTGGAGTGGGGCTAGCGGGAAGGATACGCAGTATTTT
CAWSGASGKDTQYF
>TRBJ2-7|TRBV24-1|TRBD1|.
TGTGCCACCAGTGACCGGGACAGATCTTACGAGCAGTACTTC
CATSDRDRSYEQYF
>TRBJ2-7|TRBV2|TRBD1|.
TGTGCCAGCACCGAGGTAGGACAGGGGTCCTACGAGCAGTACTTC
CASTEVGQGSYEQYF
>TRBJ2-1|TRBV7-3|.|.
TGTGCCAGCAGCTTATACCCCGGGGGTCTCAATGAGCAGTTCTTC
CASSLYPGGLNEQFF
>TRBJ1-5|TRBV7-8|.|once
TGTGCCAGCAGCCCGTATAGGGATAGGCCCCAGCATTTT
CASSPYRDRPQHF
>TRBJ2-1|TRBV7-9|TRBD2|few
TGTGCCAGCAGCTCCGGTACTAGCGGGAGCTCCTACAATGAGCAGTTCTTC
CASSSGTSGSSYNEQFF
>TRBJ2-7|TRBV2|TRBD1|.
TGTGCCAGCAGTGAAACAGACAGGGGTAGGGAGCAGTACTTC
CASSETDRGREQYF
>TRBJ2-2|TRBV9|TRBD2|many
TGTGCCAGCAGCGCCCGGACTAGCGGGGGGGCCGACACCGGGGAGCTGTTTTTT
CASSARTSGGADTGELFF
>TRBJ2-1|TRBV4-1|.|many
TGCGCCAGCAGCCAAGCTTTCGAGCAGTTCTTC
CASSQAFEQFF
>TRBJ2-1|TRBV7-9|.|few
TGTGCCAGCAGCCCTCGTACTGGACATTACAATGAGCAGTTCTTC
CASSPRTGHYNEQFF
>TRBJ1-2|TRBV30|.|few
TGTGCCTGGAGTTATCCACGTTTGTCTCGCTTCTATGGCTACACCTTC
CAWSYPRLSRFYGYTF
>TRBJ2-7|TRBV7-7|.|many
TGTGCCAGCAGCTTAGGAGCAGGGGCACAATACGAGCAGTACTTC
CASSLGAGAQYEQYF
>TRBJ2-3|TRBV7-2|.|.
TGTGCCAGCAGCTCCCCCGGGCCGGGGGATACGCAGTATTTT
CASSSPGPGDTQYF
>TRBJ2-7|TRBV19|.|.
TGTGCCAGTAGTTCAGATATAGAGACCTACGAGCAGTACTTC
CASSSDIETYEQYF
>TRBJ2-3|TRBV5-1|.|few
TGCGCCAGCAGCAAACAGGGTGGGGATACGCAGTATTTT
CASSKQGGDTQYF
>TRBJ2-7|TRBV27|TRBD2|many
TGTGCCAGCAGTCCGGGGGGAGGAGGCAGCGAGCAGTACTTC
CASSPGGGGSEQYF
>TRBJ2-2|TRBV3-1|.|few
TGTGCCAGCAGCCAAGATCGCGCTTACGCGAACACCGGGGAGCTGTTTTTT
CASSQDRAYANTGELFF
>TRBJ2-1|TRBV6-5|TRBD2|many
TGTGCCAGCAGTTCAACGGGACTAGCATTCAATGAGCAGTTCTTC
CASSSTGLAFNEQFF
>TRBJ2-5|TRBV11-2|TRBD1|.
TGTGCCAGCAGCTCTTACAGGGGGCCTGGAGAGACCCAGTACTTC
CASSSYRGPGETQYF
>TRBJ2-5|TRBV3-1|.|.
TGTGCCAGCAGCCCCCCCCGGCGCGGGGAGACCCAGTACTTC
CASSPPRRGETQYF
>TRBJ2-7|TRBV12-3/TRBV12-4|.|.
TGTGCCAGCAGTCTATCGGGACACAAGGGGACTAACGAGCAGTACTTC
CASSLSGHKGTNEQYF
>TRBJ2-1|TRBV20-1|TRBD2|.
TGCAGTGCTAGAGAGGAGCGGGGGGGCTACAATGAGCAGTTCTTC
CSAREERGGYNEQFF
>TRBJ2-1|TRBV15|.|.
TGTGCCACCAGCAGGGATGGGGAATCCTACAATGAGCAGTTCTTC
CATSRDGESYNEQFF
>TRBJ2-7|TRBV18|TRBD2|.
TGTGCCAGCTCAGCAGGGGGACTAGCGGGAGGGTCCTACGAGCAGTACTTC
CASSAGGLAGGSYEQYF
>TRBJ2-5|TRBV10-3|.|few
TGTGCCATCAGTGAGCCACCCGAGACCCAGTACTTC
CAISEPPETQYF
>TRBJ2-1|TRBV6-5|.|.
TGTGCCAGCAGTTACCGGGGTCTCGGCTCCTACAATGAGCAGTTCTTC
CASSYRGLGSYNEQFF
>TRBJ2-7|TRBV12-3/TRBV12-4|.|.
TGTGCCAGCAGTTTTCAGGTGAGGCGGGACGAGCAGTACTTC
CASSFQVRRDEQYF
>TRBJ2-7|TRBV27|.|.
TGTGCCAGCAGCCCCTCGCCGCAGGCCAGAGCCGAGCAGTACTTC
CASSPSPQARAEQYF
>TRBJ2-1|TRBV7-8|.|few
TGTGCCAGCAGCTTGCCCAGGGCCTCCGGGAGCTCCTACAATGAGCAGTTCTTC
CASSLPRASGSSYNEQFF
>TRBJ1-2|TRBV6-5|TRBD1|few
TGTGCCAGCAGTTACCGACAGGGTTATAACTATGGCTACACCTTC
CASSYRQGYNYGYTF
>TRBJ2-3|TRBV7-9|.|many
TGTGCCAGCAGCCCGGACAGCTTTACCCCAGATACGCAGTATTTT
CASSPDSFTPDTQYF
>TRBJ2-2|TRBV7-6|.|few
TGTGCCAGCAGCTTAACCCAGGGCCTTGTCGGGGAGCTGTTTTTT
CASSLTQGLVGELFF
>TRBJ1-1|TRBV29-1|TRBD1|.
TGCAGCGGCCTGGGACAGTCCACTGAAGCTTTCTTT
CSGLGQSTEAFF
>TRBJ2-4|TRBV4-3|.|few
TGCGCCAGCAGCCAAAAGACGGCTGGGGTAGCCAAAAACATTCAGTACTTC
CASSQKTAGVAKNIQYF
>TRBJ2-3|TRBV9|.|.
TGTGCCAGCAGCGTAGGAGGTTTTGAGGGCACAGATACGCAGTATTTT
CASSVGGFEGTDTQYF
>TRBJ2-1|TRBV29-1|TRBD2|few
TGCAGCGTTGCGGGACTAGCGGGTCACAATGAGCAGTTCTTC
CSVAGLAGHNEQFF
>TRBJ1-2|TRBV9|.|.
TGTGCCAGCAGCGGTAGACAGGACTACTATGGCTACACCTTC
CASSGRQDYYGYTF
>TRBJ2-7|TRBV6-2/TRBV6-3|TRBD2|many
TGTGCCAGCGGTCACTTCCGACGGGAGGGCCTTGTGTTCGAGCAGTACTTC
CASGHFRREGLVFEQYF
>TRBJ1-2|TRBV7-2|.|many
TGTGCCAGCAGCTCTAAACAGGGTTTTGGGGATGGCTACACCTTC
CASSSKQGFGDGYTF